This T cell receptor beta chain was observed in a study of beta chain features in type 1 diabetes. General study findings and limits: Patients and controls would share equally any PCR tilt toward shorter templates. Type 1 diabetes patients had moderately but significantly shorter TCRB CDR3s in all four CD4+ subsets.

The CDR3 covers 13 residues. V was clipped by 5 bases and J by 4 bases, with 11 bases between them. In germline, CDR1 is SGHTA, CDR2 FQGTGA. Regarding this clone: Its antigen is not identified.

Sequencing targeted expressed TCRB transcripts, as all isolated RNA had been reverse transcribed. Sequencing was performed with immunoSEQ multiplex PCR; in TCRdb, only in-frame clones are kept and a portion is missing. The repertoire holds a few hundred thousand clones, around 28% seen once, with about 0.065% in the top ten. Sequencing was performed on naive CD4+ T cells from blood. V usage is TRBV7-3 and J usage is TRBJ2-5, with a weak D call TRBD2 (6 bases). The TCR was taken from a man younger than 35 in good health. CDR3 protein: CASSPGSSETQYF. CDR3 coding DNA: TGTGCCAGCAGCCCCGGGAGCTCAGAGACCCAGTACTTC.